This is a list of T cell receptor beta chains from one sample in a study of CD8 T cells in Susac syndrome. One entry per CDR3 protein, called by TCRdb with MiXCR from the immunoSEQ multiplex PCR reads. The table has 160,000 or so distinct CDR3 sequences, about 92% seen once. The specimen was CD4+ T cells from PBMCs. The origin of the receptors is a human donor in good health. Each CDR3 is given with its conserved first and last residue.

v_call	j_call	cdr3_length	cdr3_aa
TRBV2	TRBJ1-3	13	CASSDRGQNTIYF
TRBV5-1	TRBJ1-1	12	CASTTGDTEAFF
TRBV6-2/TRBV6-3	TRBJ2-1	14	CASTGRAGYNEQFF
TRBV29-1	TRBJ1-3	12	CSVGTPGNTIYF
TRBV20-1	TRBJ2-1	10	CSGWANEQFF
TRBV29-1	TRBJ1-5	13	CSVAERYNQPQHF
TRBV5-1	TRBJ2-2	16	CASSPTGSYDTGELFF
TRBV29-1	TRBJ2-3	15	CSAGAGGGSTDTQYF
TRBV27	TRBJ1-2	16	CASSLEVPVGGYGYTF
TRBV29-1	TRBJ2-1	14	CSVRGGSTYNEQFF